This T cell receptor (beta chain) was recorded in a study of Graves' ophthalmopathy and Graves' hyperthyroidism. This clonotype was recorded only once. CDR3 length: 13 amino acids. V was cut by 0 bases and J by 4 bases, with 7 bases left in between. Germline CDR1 and CDR2: LGHNT and FRNRAP. Amplified material comprised TCR beta CDR3 regions derived from RNA transcripts. Scientists carried out first-round RT-PCR using HTBI primers and then a second-round multiplex PCR. TCRdb re-derived calls from the multiplex PCR reads in MiXCR, one entry per CDR3 protein. This sample carries roughly 400,000 distinct CDR3 sequences, 15% to 20% of them seen once, and the ten largest clones take around 1.6%.

V is TRBV12-5 and J is TRBJ2-7, with D perhaps TRBD2 (5 bases). The specimen was peripheral blood. This TCR came from a woman under 30 with Graves' ophthalmopathy. In nucleotides, the CDR3 is TGTGCTAGTGGTTTGGTATCGGGGTACGAGCAGTACTTC. Amino acids: CASGLVSGYEQYF.